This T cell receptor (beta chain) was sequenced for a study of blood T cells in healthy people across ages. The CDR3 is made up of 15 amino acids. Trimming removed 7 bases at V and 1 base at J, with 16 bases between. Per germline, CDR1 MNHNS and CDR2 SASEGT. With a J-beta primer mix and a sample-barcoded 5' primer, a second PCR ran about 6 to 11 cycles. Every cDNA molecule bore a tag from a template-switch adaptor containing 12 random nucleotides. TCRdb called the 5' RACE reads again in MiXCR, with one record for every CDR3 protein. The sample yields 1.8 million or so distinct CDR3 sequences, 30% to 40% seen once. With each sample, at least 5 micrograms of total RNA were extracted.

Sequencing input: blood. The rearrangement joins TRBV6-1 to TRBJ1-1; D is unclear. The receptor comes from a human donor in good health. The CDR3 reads CASNPLEAPNTEAFF. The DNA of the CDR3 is TGTGCCAGCAACCCCTTGGAGGCGCCGAACACTGAAGCTTTCTTT.